These 15 T cell receptor beta chains were sequenced from one sample in a study of blood T cell repertoires in COVID-19. TCRdb keeps only in-frame clones here, not all; method: immunoSEQ multiplex PCR. Of some 260,000 clones listed, more than 60% are singletons. Sequenced material: peripheral blood. Receptor source: a middle-aged woman with active or convalescent COVID-19.

This clone was found a few times. This chain links TRBV11-3 with TRBJ2-1; 8 bases map to TRBD2. Germline-derived CDR1 and CDR2 are SGHNT and YENEEA. The CDR3 covers 15 residues. V lost 5 bases to trimming and J lost 1 base; unmatched junction nucleotides: 4. DNA for the CDR3: TGTGCCAGCAGCATTAGCGGGAAGTCCTACAATGAGCAGTTCTTC. Its protein product is CASSISGKSYNEQFF.

This clone was observed a handful of times. V is TRBV30 and J is TRBJ1-2, with unresolved D. The germline V gene has CDR1 GTSNPN and CDR2 SVGIG (reference sequence). Trimming shortened V by 5 bases and J by 5 bases, and 15 bases separated the two germline ends. This CDR3 has 13 residues. The CDR3 DNA is TGTGCCTGGGGGAACACGAGAGGGTATGGCTACACCTTC. It translates to CAWGNTRGYGYTF.

The CDR3 sequence: CASSLADRVGYTF. DNA for the CDR3: TGTGCCAGCAGTTTAGCGGACAGGGTTGGCTACACCTTC. The chain has TRBV12-3 or TRBV12-4 and TRBJ1-2; TRBD1 matches at 8 bases. The CDR3 covers 13 residues. The J segment lost 7 bases and the V segment lost 0 bases, leaving 1 base of the junction unmatched.

This chain connects TRBV3-1 (or the pseudogene TRBV3-2) to TRBJ1-2; 9 bases agree with TRBD1. This CDR3 region has 15 residues. In germline, CDR1 is LGHDT, CDR2 YNNKEL (reference sequence). Unmatched junction bases numbered 2, after V lost 1 base and J lost 2 bases. The CDR3 DNA is TGTGCCAGCAGCCAAGTAGGGACAGGGAACTATGGCTACACCTTC. Its protein is CASSQVGTGNYGYTF.

The genes are TRBV11-1 and TRBJ1-4; D perhaps matches TRBD1 (6 bases). The germline V gene encodes CDR1 SGHAT and CDR2 FQDESV (reference sequence). The CDR3 has 14 residues. Trimming pared 5 bases from V and 1 base from J, leaving 8 bases between. In nucleotides, the CDR3 is TGTGCCAGCAGCGCGGACAGAACTAATGAAAAACTGTTTTTT. Its translation is CASSADRTNEKLFF.

The genes are TRBV7-2 and TRBJ1-1; D not resolved. Germline CDR1 SGHTA, CDR2 FQGNSA. Between the trimmed V and J ends, which lost 1 base and 5 bases, there was a span of 8 bases. This CDR3 contains 13 residues. CDR3 DNA sequence: TGTGCCAGCAGCTTAGTAAGGGAGACTGAAGCTTTCTTT. Translation gives CASSLVRETEAFF.

The chain uses TRBV5-1 and TRBJ2-1, with 15 nucleotides matching TRBD2. This CDR3 is 15 amino acids long. Per germline, CDR1 SGHRS and CDR2 YFSETQ. Trimming removed 6 bases from V and 9 bases from J; junction bases left unmatched: 7. The CDR3 here is CASTTPGLAGGEQFF. The CDR3 region has the DNA TGCGCCAGCACAACCCCGGGACTAGCGGGGGGTGAGCAGTTCTTC. The variable domain in full, completed from reference TRBV5-1 and TRBJ2-1, reads KAGVTQTPRYLIKTRGQQVTLSCSPISGHRSVSWYQQTPGQGLQFLFEYFSETQRNKGNFPGRFSGRQFSNSRSEMNVSTLELGDSALYLCASTTPGLAGGEQFFGPGTRLTVL.

The chain couples TRBV3-1 (or the pseudogene TRBV3-2) to TRBJ2-1, with TRBD2 matching over 11 bases. Unmatched junction bases numbered 2, after V lost 4 bases and J lost 3 bases. CDR1 and CDR2 (germline): LGHDT, YNNKEL (reference sequence). There are 15 residues in the CDR3. CDR3 loop: CASSPGTSGYNEQFF. For the CDR3, the DNA is TGTGCCAGCAGCCCCGGGACTAGCGGCTACAATGAGCAGTTCTTC.

This sequence joins TRBV7-8 and TRBJ1-1; 8 positions agree with TRBD1. CDR1 is SGHVS and CDR2 is FQNEAQ in the germline V gene. V lost 5 bases, J lost 11 bases, and 7 bases stayed unmatched. This CDR3 has 12 amino acids. The CDR3: CASSLNRQGAFF. The CDR3, as DNA: TGTGCCAGCAGCCTAAATCGACAGGGGGCTTTCTTT.

The chain carries TRBV7-6 and TRBJ1-1; D is possibly TRBD1 (6 bases). V was shortened by 5 bases and J by 4 bases, with 14 bases between the two germline ends. The CDR3 contains 14 residues. The germline CDR1 and CDR2 sequences are SGHVS and FNYEAQ. The CDR3 DNA reads as TGTGCCAGCAGCCAGGACAGCGCGCTCACTGAAGCTTTCTTT. Protein: CASSQDSALTEAFF.

The chain is built from TRBV7-2 and TRBJ1-6; D is unclear. V was clipped by 0 bases and J by 12 bases, with 9 bases between them. The CDR3 loop spans 13 amino acids. Germline-derived CDR1 and CDR2 are SGHTA and FQGNSA. The CDR3 loop reads CASSLATREPLHF. For the CDR3, the DNA is TGTGCCAGCAGCTTAGCGACGAGGGAACCCCTCCACTTT.

A few counts support this clone. V and J are TRBV6-1 and TRBJ2-7; 13 bases align to TRBD2. Germline V lookup: CDR1 MNHNS, CDR2 SASEGT. V lost 3 bases, J lost 9 bases, and 8 bases stayed unmatched. The length of the CDR3 is 15 residues. The CDR3 reads CASSETSGGSGAQYF. CDR3 DNA sequence: TGTGCCAGCAGTGAGACTAGCGGGGGGTCGGGCGCGCAGTACTTC.

This clone is a singleton in its sample. The chain is built from TRBV28 and TRBJ1-4; weak D call: TRBD1 (5 bases). Germline V gene lookup returns CDR1 MDHEN and CDR2 SYDVKM. The CDR3 sequence is 14 residues long. Deletions cut 2 bases from V and 6 bases from J, with 10 bases between. CDR3 protein: CASSLVGGDEKLFF. The CDR3, as DNA: TGTGCCAGCAGTTTAGTCGGAGGGGATGAAAAACTGTTTTTT.

This rearrangement joins TRBV11-2 to TRBJ1-2; no firm D call. The CDR3 covers 13 residues. The germline V gene encodes CDR1 SGHAT and CDR2 FQNNGV. The ends were cut back, 1 base at V and 7 bases at J, with 10 bases in the middle. CDR3 in DNA: TGTGCCAGCAGCTTAGGAGGGCTCCGTGGCTACACCTTC. It is translated as CASSLGGLRGYTF.

The J gene is TRBJ2-5, the V gene TRBV5-4, with D tentatively TRBD1 (6 bases). V gave up 9 bases and J gave up 3 bases, with 9 bases separating them. This CDR3 spans 11 amino acids. Germline V gene data show CDR1 as SGHNT and CDR2 as YYREEE (reference sequence). The CDR3 loop is CATHREETQYF. CDR3 DNA: TGTGCCACTCACAGGGAAGAGACCCAGTACTTC. The whole variable domain, filled in from reference TRBV5-4 and TRBJ2-5, reads ETGVTQSPTHLIKTRGQQVTLRCSSQSGHNTVSWYQQALGQGPQFIFQYYREEENGRGNFPPRFSGLQFPNYSSELNVNALELDDSALYLCATHREETQYFGPGTRLLVL.